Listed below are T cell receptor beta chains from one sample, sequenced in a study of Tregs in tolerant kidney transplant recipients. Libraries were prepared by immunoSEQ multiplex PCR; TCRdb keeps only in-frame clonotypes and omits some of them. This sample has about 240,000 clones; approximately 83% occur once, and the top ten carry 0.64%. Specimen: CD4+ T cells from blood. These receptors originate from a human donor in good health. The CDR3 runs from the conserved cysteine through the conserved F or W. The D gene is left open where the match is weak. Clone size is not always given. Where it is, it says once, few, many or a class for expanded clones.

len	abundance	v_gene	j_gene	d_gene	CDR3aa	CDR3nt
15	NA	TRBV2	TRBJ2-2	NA	CASSEQGGSTGELFF	TGTGCCAGCAGTGAACAGGGGGGGAGCACCGGGGAGCTGTTTTTT
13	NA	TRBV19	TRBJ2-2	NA	CASSKWDTGELFF	TGTGCCAGTTCTAAGTGGGACACCGGGGAGCTGTTTTTT
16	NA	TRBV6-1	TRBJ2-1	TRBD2	CASSVQSGRGHNEQFF	TGTGCCAGCAGTGTACAGTCCGGGAGGGGACACAATGAGCAGTTCTTC
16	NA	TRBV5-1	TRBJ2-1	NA	CASSLVWGSSYNEQFF	TGCGCCAGCAGCTTGGTATGGGGATCCTCCTACAATGAGCAGTTCTTC
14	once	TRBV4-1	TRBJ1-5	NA	CASGLEGRNQPQHF	TGCGCCAGCGGCCTCGAGGGCAGAAATCAGCCCCAGCATTTT
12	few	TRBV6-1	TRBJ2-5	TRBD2	CASTPGRGTQYF	TGTGCCAGCACTCCAGGGAGGGGGACCCAGTACTTC
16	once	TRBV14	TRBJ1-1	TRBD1	CASSPRDRGVGTEAFF	TGTGCCAGCAGCCCCCGGGACAGGGGTGTCGGCACTGAAGCTTTCTTT
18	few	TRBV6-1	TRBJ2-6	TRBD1	CASSGWGQTYSGANVLTF	TGTGCCAGCAGTGGATGGGGACAGACATATTCTGGGGCCAACGTCCTGACTTTC
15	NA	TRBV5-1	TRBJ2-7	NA	CASRFLDSVFYEQYF	TGCGCCAGCAGGTTCCTTGATTCGGTTTTCTACGAGCAGTACTTC
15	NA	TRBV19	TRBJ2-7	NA	CASSIVGTGTYEQYF	TGTGCCAGTAGTATAGTGGGCACTGGAACCTACGAGCAGTACTTC
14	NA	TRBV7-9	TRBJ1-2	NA	CASSSGPTGYGYTF	TGTGCCAGCAGCTCCGGACCCACCGGCTATGGCTACACCTTC
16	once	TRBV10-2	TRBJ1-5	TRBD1	CASSGTGWYSNQPQHF	TGCGCCAGCAGCGGGACAGGATGGTATAGCAATCAGCCCCAGCATTTT
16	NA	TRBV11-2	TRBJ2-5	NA	CASSLRSRGPQETQYF	TGTGCCAGCAGCTTACGAAGCAGGGGTCCCCAAGAGACCCAGTACTTC
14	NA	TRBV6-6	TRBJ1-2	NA	CASSPSAGSYGYTF	TGTGCCAGCAGTCCATCAGCAGGGAGCTATGGCTACACCTTC
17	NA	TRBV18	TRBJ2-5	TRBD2	CASSPPLLAGDQETQYF	TGTGCCAGCTCACCACCCCTGCTAGCGGGGGACCAAGAGACCCAGTACTTC
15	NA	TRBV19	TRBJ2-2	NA	CASRHPGPNTGELFF	TGTGCCAGTAGGCATCCGGGGCCGAACACCGGGGAGCTGTTTTTT
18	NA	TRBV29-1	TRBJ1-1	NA	CSVGGGGRTAGRNTEAFF	TGCAGCGTTGGGGGCGGTGGCCGTACCGCGGGTCGGAACACTGAAGCTTTCTTT
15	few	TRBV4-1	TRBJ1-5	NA	CASSQLGLSNQPQHF	TGCGCCAGCAGCCAACTAGGGCTTAGCAATCAGCCCCAGCATTTT
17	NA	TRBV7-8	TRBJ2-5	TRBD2	CASSLGILAGLQETQYF	TGTGCCAGCAGCTTAGGGATTCTAGCGGGGCTCCAAGAGACCCAGTACTTC
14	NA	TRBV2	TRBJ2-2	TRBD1	CASGADRGSGELFF	TGTGCCAGCGGAGCGGACAGGGGGAGCGGGGAGCTGTTTTTT
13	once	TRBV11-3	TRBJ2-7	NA	CASSLSGAHEQYF	TGTGCCAGCAGCTTAAGTGGGGCCCACGAGCAGTACTTC
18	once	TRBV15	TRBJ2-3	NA	CATSRGGARQGLPDTQYF	TGTGCCACCAGCAGAGGGGGGGCTAGACAGGGTCTCCCAGATACGCAGTATTTT
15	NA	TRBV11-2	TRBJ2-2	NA	CASSLGQPNTGELFF	TGTGCCAGCAGCTTGGGCCAGCCGAACACCGGGGAGCTGTTTTTT
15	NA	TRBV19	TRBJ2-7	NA	CASSASTGSPYEQYF	TGTGCCAGTAGTGCCTCGACAGGATCCCCCTACGAGCAGTACTTC